Following are 28 T cell receptor beta chains from one sample sequenced in a study of T-cell memory formation after mild COVID-19. TCRdb used MiXCR to reprocess the 5' RACE reads, holding one entry per CDR3 protein. Here the sample spans more than 250,000 distinct CDR3 sequences, 15% to 20% being singletons. Sequencing used PBMCs or a T cell subset sorted from them (not recorded which). The receptors derive from a man between 18 and 29 years old who had mild COVID-19 (a few samples of this study predate the infection). Cell type and time point are not known.

This clonotype was seen a few times. The gene calls are TRBV5-6 and TRBJ2-7, with a possible D match to TRBD2 (6 bases). V gave up 2 bases and J gave up 0 bases, with 12 bases separating them. The CDR3 spans 15 residues. Germline assignment: CDR1 SGHDT and CDR2 YYEEEE. The CDR3 DNA reads TGTGCCAGCAGCTTTAATGGGGGGAGCTCCTACGAGCAGTACGTC. Its protein product is CASSFNGGSSYEQYV.

V gene TRBV18 combines with J gene TRBJ2-3, with D perhaps matching TRBD2 (6 bases). Germline assignment: CDR1 KGHSH and CDR2 LQKENI. The V gene lost 0 bases and the J gene lost 1 base, with 11 bases spanning the gap. This CDR3 is 16 amino acids long. The CDR3 spells CASSPPNSGRTDTQYF. The DNA of the CDR3 is TGTGCCAGCTCACCACCGAATAGCGGACGCACAGATACGCAGTATTTT.

This chain joins TRBV5-1 and TRBJ2-2; no clear D gene. The germline gives CDR1 SGHRS, CDR2 YFSETQ. Trimming cost V 1 base and J 0 bases, with 7 bases left between them. This CDR3 contains 15 residues. The CDR3 DNA is TGCGCCAGCAGCTTGACCACCACGAACACCGGGGAGCTGTTTTTT. This translates into CASSLTTTNTGELFF.

The rearrangement links TRBV2 to TRBJ2-7; D call uncertain. Germline V lookup: CDR1 SNHLY, CDR2 FYNNEI. The CDR3 extends over 12 amino acids. V shed 4 bases and J shed 6 bases, with 10 bases lying between them. The CDR3 loop is CASSVRGSEQYV. CDR3 nucleotides: TGTGCCAGCAGTGTAAGAGGAAGCGAGCAGTACGTC.

This clonotype was seen a few times. The chain combines TRBV6-1 with TRBJ2-3, with D unclear. Between the trimmed V and J ends, which lost 2 bases and 4 bases, there was a span of 7 bases. Germline-derived CDR1 and CDR2 are MNHNS and SASEGT. This CDR3 has 13 residues. The CDR3 reads CASSEFSADTQYF. The CDR3 bases are TGTGCCAGCAGTGAATTTTCAGCAGATACGCAGTATTTT.

With regard to this clonotype: A junction boundary mismatches the germline segment, possibly from a read error. The genes are TRBV5-1 and TRBJ2-1, with D maybe TRBD1 (6 bases). The CDR3 runs 15 residues. Germline lookup yields CDR1 SGHRS and CDR2 YFSETQ. The CDR3 coding sequence is TGCGCCAGCAGCCCAGGGGCATACTCCAACAATGAGCAGTTCTTC. Translated, it gives CASSPGAYSNNEQFF.

This clonotype was counted a few times. The chain has TRBV5-1 and TRBJ2-1, with TRBD1 as a possible D gene (6 bases). Trimming stripped 4 bases from V and 0 bases from J, with 11 bases between. Per germline, CDR1 SGHRS and CDR2 YFSETQ. This CDR3 is 15 amino acids long. DNA of the CDR3: TGCGCCAGCAGCCAGAGGACAGACTCCTACAATGAGCAGTTCTTC. It codes for CASSQRTDSYNEQFF. The complete variable domain, with remaining parts taken from reference TRBV5-1 and TRBJ2-1, reads KAGVTQTPRYLIKTRGQQVTLSCSPISGHRSVSWYQQTPGQGLQFLFEYFSETQRNKGNFPGRFSGRQFSNSRSEMNVSTLELGDSALYLCASSQRTDSYNEQFFGPGTRLTVL.

The chain links TRBV6-2 or TRBV6-3 to TRBJ1-5; D ambiguous. V was shortened by 7 bases and J by 4 bases, with 14 bases between the two germline ends. CDR1 MNHEY and CDR2 SVGEGT come from the germline V gene. This CDR3 contains 14 residues. CDR3 DNA: TGTGCCAGCAAATCGGTAGGAGGGAATCAGCCCCAGCATTTT. It specifies CASKSVGGNQPQHF.

CDR3 nucleotide sequence: TGCAGCGTTGAGGTCACGTCGGGGTTCACTGAAGCTTTCTTT. It encodes CSVEVTSGFTEAFF. The chain has TRBV29-1 and TRBJ1-1, with D unresolved. CDR1 is SQVTM and CDR2 is ANQGSEA in the germline V gene. V was pared by 3 bases and J by 4 bases, with 15 bases between. The CDR3 is made up of 14 amino acids.

The J gene is TRBJ1-1, the V gene TRBV9; possible D gene TRBD1, 5 bases. The CDR3 extends over 16 amino acids. The germline V and J ends were trimmed by 0 bases and 0 bases, with 12 bases remaining between them. Looked up from germline, CDR1 is SGDLS and CDR2 is YYNGEE. CDR3 loop: CASSVDGGSMNTEAFF. CDR3 nucleotides: TGTGCCAGCAGCGTAGACGGGGGGTCGATGAACACTGAAGCTTTCTTT.

In this sample, this clonotype turned up a few times. The chain uses TRBV4-3 and TRBJ2-3; D may match TRBD1 or TRBD2 (5 bases each). The CDR3 is 16 amino acids. V dropped 0 bases and J dropped 2 bases, with 12 bases sitting between them. The germline V gene has CDR1 LGHNA and CDR2 YSLEER. The CDR3 region has the DNA TGCGCCAGCAGCCAAGAGGGGACCCAACCCACAGATACGCAGTATTTT. Translating it yields CASSQEGTQPTDTQYF.

The rearrangement joins TRBV7-9 to TRBJ1-4, with 7 positions matching TRBD1. The CDR3 sequence is 12 residues long. Germline assignment: CDR1 SEHNR and CDR2 FQNEAQ (reference sequence). The V gene end was trimmed by 2 bases and the J gene end by 17 bases; junction bases not matched to a gene: 8. The CDR3 region is CASSLSPGQPFF. CDR3 DNA sequence: TGTGCCAGCAGCTTATCACCGGGACAGCCATTTTTT.

This clonotype was seen only a few times. The gene calls are TRBV18 and TRBJ2-7, with D perhaps TRBD2 (6 bases). The V gene's germline CDR1 is KGHSH and CDR2 LQKENI. V lost 6 bases and J lost 3, with 18 bases in between. The CDR3 is made up of 15 amino acids. The CDR3 loop reads CASSRGQGSYYEQYF. DNA of the CDR3: TGTGCCAGCTCGCGGGGCCAGGGAAGCTACTACGAGCAGTACTTC.

The chain carries TRBV6-5 and TRBJ1-3; D uncertain. The CDR3 consists of 12 residues. Germline loops: CDR1 MNHEY, CDR2 SVGAGI. Deletions cut 7 bases from V and 2 bases from J, with 6 bases between. Here the CDR3 DNA reads TGTGCCAGCACGTCAGCTGGAAACACCATATATTTT. The encoded protein is CASTSAGNTIYF.

The chain employs TRBV4-2 and TRBJ2-7; D call uncertain. CDR1 is LGHNA, CDR2 YNFKEQ, per germline. There are 15 residues in the CDR3. V lost 0 bases, J lost 6 bases, and 15 bases lay in between. CDR3 DNA: TGTGCCAGCAGCCAAGATCGAACAGCCTCCCGCGAGCAGTACTTC. This gives the protein CASSQDRTASREQYF.

A few counts support this clonotype. CDR3 in DNA: TGCGCCAGCAGTCCTGACAGGGCGGGTACGCAGTATTTT. It translates to CASSPDRAGTQYF. The V gene is TRBV5-1, the J gene TRBJ2-3, with TRBD1 matching over 7 bases. The junction had 8 bases not matched to a gene; V was cut back by 5 bases and J by 8 bases. This CDR3 is 13 amino acids long. CDR1 and CDR2 from the germline V gene are SGHRS and YFSETQ.

V gene TRBV20-1 combines with J gene TRBJ1-1, with 8 positions matching TRBD1. The CDR3 spans 13 residues. The germline V gene has CDR1 DFQATT and CDR2 SNEGSKA (reference sequence). Germline trimming cut 3 bases from V and 3 bases from J; bases unmatched to any gene: 3. As DNA, the CDR3 is TGCAGTGCTAGCCCGACAGGGGACACTGAAGCTTTCTTT. Protein: CSASPTGDTEAFF.

Many counts were recorded for this clonotype. This sequence joins TRBV6-4 and TRBJ2-3; tentatively, D is TRBD2 (5 bases). Germline CDR1 is MRHNA and CDR2 is SNTAGT. Deletions cut 2 bases from V and 3 bases from J, with 6 bases between. This CDR3 is built from 13 residues. CDR3: CASSDRETDTQYF. In DNA form, the CDR3 reads TGTGCCAGCAGTGACAGGGAGACAGATACGCAGTATTTT.

This clonotype was found a few times. This chain links TRBV10-3 with TRBJ2-7; weak D call: TRBD1 (6 bases). Germline lookup yields CDR1 ENHRY and CDR2 SYGVKD. V lost 3 bases, J lost 2 bases, and 11 bases lay in between. The CDR3 extends over 14 amino acids. Written as DNA, the CDR3 is TGTGCCATCAGTGATGGGACACAGACCTACGAGCAGTACTTC. Protein sequence: CAISDGTQTYEQYF.

This chain joins TRBV5-1 and TRBJ2-2; 8 positions match TRBD2. The CDR3 is 16 amino acids. J gave up 1 base and V 4 bases, and 6 bases lay outside the gene matches. CDR1 and CDR2 (germline): SGHRS, YFSETQ. DNA for the CDR3: TGCGCCAGCAGCCCCCCCACTAGCGGGAACACCGGGGAGCTGTTTTTT. Its protein is CASSPPTSGNTGELFF.

The chain employs TRBV4-1 and TRBJ2-6; D is unresolved. V lost 0 bases, J lost 0 bases, and 6 bases lay in between. The CDR3 runs 16 residues. Germline V gives CDR1 MGHRA, CDR2 YSYEKL. The CDR3 DNA reads as TGCGCCAGCAGCCAAGATTGGCGCTCTGGGGCCAACGTCCTGACTTTC. It translates to CASSQDWRSGANVLTF.

The chain is built from TRBV20-1 and TRBJ2-1; 12 bases are shared with TRBD2. The germline CDR1 and CDR2 sequences are DFQATT and SNEGSKA (reference sequence). The CDR3 is made up of 16 amino acids. J lost 4 bases, V lost 3 bases, and 7 bases had no gene match. CDR3 in DNA: TGCAGTGCTAGTGGGCTAGCGGGGGGGCCGTACAATGAGCAGTTCTTC. This sequence encodes CSASGLAGGPYNEQFF.

This clonotype was seen more than once but under ten times. The chain links TRBV5-1 to TRBJ2-1; 11 bases are shared with TRBD2. The CDR3 sequence is 16 residues long. The junction had 6 bases not matched to a gene; V was cut back by 3 bases and J by 4 bases. Germline lookup yields CDR1 SGHRS and CDR2 YFSETQ. CDR3 coding DNA: TGCGCCAGCAGCTGGCTGACTAGCGGGGTATACAATGAGCAGTTCTTC. Its translation is CASSWLTSGVYNEQFF.

In its sample, this clonotype was seen a few times. This sequence joins TRBV7-9 and TRBJ2-7; TRBD2 aligns across 14 bases. The J segment lost 5 bases and the V segment lost 5 bases, leaving 8 bases of the junction unmatched. Germline V lookup: CDR1 SEHNR, CDR2 FQNEAQ (reference sequence). The CDR3 length is 16 residues. This chain's CDR3 is CASSARTSGGTHEQYF. The CDR3 region has the DNA TGTGCCAGCAGCGCCCGGACTAGCGGGGGGACCCACGAGCAGTACTTC.

In this sample, this clonotype turned up a few times. The rearrangement joins TRBV30 to TRBJ1-5; TRBD1 agrees at 7 bases. With V trimmed by 2 bases and J by 2 bases, 6 bases remained unmatched. Per the germline V gene, CDR1 is GTSNPN and CDR2 is SVGIG (reference sequence). The CDR3 runs 15 residues. This chain's CDR3 is CAWSKRGLGNQPQHF. For the CDR3, the DNA is TGTGCCTGGAGTAAGAGGGGGCTAGGCAATCAGCCCCAGCATTTT.

CDR3: CASSLGTSGGAGQFF. The CDR3 DNA sequence: TGTGCCAGCAGCTTAGGGACTAGCGGGGGGGCCGGGCAGTTCTTC. The chain is built from TRBV7-3 and TRBJ2-1; 16 nucleotides agree with TRBD2. CDR3 length: 15 amino acids. From germline, CDR1 is SGHTA and CDR2 FQGTGA. J lost 12 bases, V lost 2 bases, and 4 bases had no gene match. The variable domain in full, with the rest retrieved from reference TRBV7-3 and TRBJ2-1, is GAGVSQTPSNKVTEKGKYVELRCDPISGHTALYWYRQSLGQGPEFLIYFQGTGAADDSGLPNDRFFAVRPEGSVSTLKIQRTERGDSAVYLCASSLGTSGGAGQFFGPGTRLTVL.

The chain combines TRBV4-1 with TRBJ2-3, with a possible D match to TRBD1 (5 bases). The CDR3 covers 18 residues. The germline gives CDR1 MGHRA, CDR2 YSYEKL. V lost 0 bases, J lost 2 bases, and 18 bases lay in between. The CDR3 DNA reads as TGCGCCAGCAGCCAAGAATATACAGGCCATCCCCCCACAGATACGCAGTATTTT. This translates into CASSQEYTGHPPTDTQYF.

This clonotype has a handful of counts. The V call is TRBV7-2, the J call TRBJ2-3, with a weak D call TRBD1 (6 bases). The ends were cut back, 4 bases at V and 3 bases at J, with 17 bases in the middle. This CDR3 contains 16 residues. Germline V gives CDR1 SGHTA, CDR2 FQGNSA. The CDR3: CASSSPSGEWTDTQYF. In nucleotides, the CDR3 is TGTGCCAGCAGCTCACCCTCAGGGGAGTGGACAGATACGCAGTATTTT.